This T cell receptor beta chain was captured by sequencing in a study of shared clonotypes between healthy human individuals. The repertoire was sequenced with immunoSEQ multiplex PCR; TCRdb's copy has only in-frame clones and lacks some. The table lists 2 million to 2.5 million clones, 90% to 97% of them singletons, with more than 0.1% in the top ten. This receptor was taken from a man younger than 30 in good health. The sample was naive CD4+ T cells sorted from blood. Subset in this sample: CD45RA+ positively selected.

CDR3 nucleotide sequence: TGTGCCAGTTCCATGGGGGGACAAGTCAATCAGCCCCAGCATTTT. Residues: CASSMGGQVNQPQHF. The genes are TRBV27 and TRBJ1-5; D might be TRBD1 (6 bases). The CDR3 has 15 residues. Germline CDR1 and CDR2: MNHEY and SMNVEV (reference sequence). V shed 9 bases and J shed 3 bases, with 18 bases lying between them.